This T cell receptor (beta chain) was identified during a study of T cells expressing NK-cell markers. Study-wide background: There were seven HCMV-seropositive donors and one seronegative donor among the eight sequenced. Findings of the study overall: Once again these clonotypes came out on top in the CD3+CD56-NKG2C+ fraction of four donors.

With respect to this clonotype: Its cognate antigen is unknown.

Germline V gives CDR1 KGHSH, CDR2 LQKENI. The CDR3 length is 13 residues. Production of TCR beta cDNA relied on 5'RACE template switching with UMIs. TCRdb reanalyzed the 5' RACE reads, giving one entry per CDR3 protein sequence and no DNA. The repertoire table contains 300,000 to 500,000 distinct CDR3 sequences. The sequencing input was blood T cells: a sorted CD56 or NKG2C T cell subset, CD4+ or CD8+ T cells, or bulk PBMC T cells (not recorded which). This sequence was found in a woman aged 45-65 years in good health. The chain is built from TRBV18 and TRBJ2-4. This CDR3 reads CASSPRELNIQYF.